This T cell receptor (beta chain) was documented in a study of patients and donors after allogeneic stem cell transplantation. V lost 6 bases, J lost 9 bases, and 6 bases stayed unmatched. The CDR3 loop spans 14 amino acids. TCRdb redid the calling of the RT-PCR reads with MiXCR, one entry per CDR3 protein. Among 200,000 to 250,000 distinct CDR3 sequences listed, about 14% were seen once. The receptor's source is a human donor who was either an allogeneic HSCT recipient or a stem cell or donor lymphocyte infusion donor (not recorded which). It is not recorded whose cells these are; they may come from a transplant donor. Sequencing input: blood, either unsorted or a sorted T cell fraction (not recorded which). The gene calls are TRBV12-3 or TRBV12-4 and TRBJ1-6; 9 nucleotides line up with TRBD1. The CDR3 sequence: CASRSGTGLSPLHF. Here the CDR3 DNA reads TGTGCCAGCAGAAGCGGGACAGGGCTTTCACCCCTCCACTTT.